The subject of this entry is one T cell receptor beta chain. The antigen remains unidentified. The V end lost 9 bases, the J end lost 3 bases, and 18 bases lay between the germline ends. The germline V gene has CDR1 LNHDA and CDR2 SQIVND (reference sequence). The CDR3 consists of 15 residues. 5'RACE primed at constant segments yielded TCR alpha and TCR beta cDNA libraries bearing sample barcodes and UMIs. Via MiXCR, TCRdb re-called the 5' RACE reads, giving one row per CDR3 protein. The table lists about 560,000 distinct CDR3 sequences, roughly a sixth of them singletons. These data belong to a study of T-cell memory formation after mild COVID-19. In the study overall: TCR clusters were mostly donor specific. Study results and limitations: Among CD4+ contracting clones, most were CM and EM, and CD8+ ones EMRA. Balance between CD4 and CD8 was seen in clones contracting day 15 to 85, and a CD4+ lean was seen in later expanders.

The rearrangement joins TRBV19 to TRBJ2-1; the D gene could be TRBD1 or TRBD2 (6 bases each). Input material: PBMCs or a T cell subset sorted from them (not recorded which). This receptor was taken from an adult woman who had mild COVID-19 (a few samples of this study predate the infection). Cell type and time point are not known. CDR3 sequence reads: CASRDLGGHYNEQFF. The CDR3 DNA is TGTGCCAGCCGGGACTTAGGGGGACACTACAATGAGCAGTTCTTC.